The 3 T cell receptor beta chains reported below all come from one sample, sequenced in a study of response to subunit inactivated influenza vaccine. TCRdb reprocessed the RT-PCR reads with MiXCR, giving one entry per CDR3 protein. The sample gives 700,000 to 900,000 distinct CDR3 sequences, about 20% of which show up once; roughly 10% is in the top ten. The specimen was PBMCs from blood, collected more than 4 days after vaccination. These receptors came from a man aged 50 to 59 who received an inactivated influenza vaccine.

This rearrangement joins TRBV18 to TRBJ2-3; TRBD2 aligns across 12 bases. V lost 0 bases, J lost 2 bases, and 3 bases stayed unmatched. This CDR3 is 17 amino acids long. Germline-derived CDR1 and CDR2 are KGHSH and LQKENI. For the CDR3, the DNA is TGTGCCAGCTCACCACCGGCTAGCGGGGGGGTCACAGATACGCAGTATTTT. This translates into CASSPPASGGVTDTQYF.

In this sample, this clonotype turned up many times. The V gene is TRBV12-3 or TRBV12-4, the J gene TRBJ2-1; D uncertain. The germline V and J ends were trimmed by 3 bases and 6 bases, with 3 bases remaining between them. CDR3 length: 11 residues. CDR3: CASSFSNEQFF. The CDR3 bases are TGTGCCAGCAGTTTCTCCAATGAGCAGTTCTTC.

J is TRBJ2-3 and V is TRBV7-2; 9 nucleotides match TRBD2. V gave up 1 base and J gave up 2 bases; unmatched junction bases: 7. The CDR3 length is 17 residues. The germline V gene encodes CDR1 SGHTA and CDR2 FQGNSA. CDR3 residues: CASSLGIGGRVTDTQYF. The CDR3 nucleotides are TGTGCCAGCAGCTTAGGGATAGGCGGGAGGGTCACAGATACGCAGTATTTT.